One sample yielded the 29 T cell receptor beta chains listed below, sequenced in a study of Tregs in tolerant kidney transplant recipients. The assay was immunoSEQ multiplex PCR, and TCRdb's table has in-frame clones only and misses some. The sample yields approximately 44,000 clones, nearly 97% seen once. These TCRs are of unknown antigen specificity. Material for sequencing was Tregs from blood cultured with allogeneic cells. The receptor source for this set is a human donor in good health.

In this sample, this clone turned up once. The chain combines TRBV29-1 with TRBJ2-7; 9 bases align to TRBD1. Germline-derived CDR1 and CDR2 are SQVTM and ANQGSEA. The CDR3 has 15 amino acids. Trimming at V came to 4 bases and at J to 4 bases, leaving 11 bases not matched to a gene. CDR3 in DNA: TGCAGCGTTGTTGTTCTGGACAGGGGTGGGTACGAGCAGTACTTC. Translating it yields CSVVVLDRGGYEQYF.

The chain combines TRBV5-1 with TRBJ1-2, with 7 bases identical to TRBD1. The CDR3 is 14 residues long. The junction had 4 bases not matched to a gene; V was cut back by 3 bases and J by 2 bases. The germline gives CDR1 SGHRS, CDR2 YFSETQ. Here the CDR3 reads CASSSYRGNYGYTF. DNA for the CDR3: TGCGCCAGCAGCTCTTACAGGGGCAACTATGGCTACACCTTC. The whole variable domain, filled in from reference TRBV5-1 and TRBJ1-2, reads KAGVTQTPRYLIKTRGQQVTLSCSPISGHRSVSWYQQTPGQGLQFLFEYFSETQRNKGNFPGRFSGRQFSNSRSEMNVSTLELGDSALYLCASSSYRGNYGYTFGSGTRLTVV.

This clone showed up just once. The rearrangement links TRBV7-9 to TRBJ2-7; possible D gene TRBD2, 5 bases. Germline CDR1 is SEHNR and CDR2 is FQNEAQ (reference sequence). V was cut by 4 bases and J by 4 bases, with 23 bases left in between. The CDR3 is made up of 17 amino acids. The CDR3 is CASSYDPTGRTRYEQYF. The CDR3 nucleotides are TGTGCCAGCAGCTACGACCCGACGGGGAGAACCCGTTACGAGCAGTACTTC. Together with reference TRBV7-9 and TRBJ2-7, the CDR3 gives the full variable domain: DTGVSQNPRHKITKRGQNVTFRCDPISEHNRLYWYRQTLGQGPEFLTYFQNEAQLEKSRLLSDRFSAERPKGSFSTLEIQRTEQGDSAMYLCASSYDPTGRTRYEQYFGPGTRLTVT.

This chain's CDR3 is CASSLSWGAYQPQHF. The CDR3 DNA reads TGTGCCAGCAGTTTATCGTGGGGGGCATATCAGCCCCAGCATTTT. The rearrangement links TRBV27 to TRBJ1-5, with D perhaps matching TRBD1 (6 bases). V lost 0 bases and J lost 5, with 11 bases in between. Germline V gives CDR1 MNHEY, CDR2 SMNVEV (reference sequence). CDR3 size: 15 residues.

V gene TRBV18 combines with J gene TRBJ1-1; D not resolved. The V gene lost 3 bases and the J gene lost 1 base, with 12 bases spanning the gap. Germline lookup yields CDR1 KGHSH and CDR2 LQKENI. This CDR3 has 15 residues. Written as DNA, the CDR3 is TGTGCCAGCTCACCTAATCTCGCCGGGAACACTGAAGCTTTCTTT. It yields the protein CASSPNLAGNTEAFF.

The chain carries TRBV18 and TRBJ1-1; D is perhaps TRBD1 (5 bases). This CDR3 spans 13 amino acids. The germline gives CDR1 KGHSH, CDR2 LQKENI. V was clipped by 6 bases and J by 3 bases, with 11 bases between them. The DNA of the CDR3 is TGTGCCAGCTCGTCTAAAGGGGACACTGAAGCTTTCTTT. Its protein is CASSSKGDTEAFF.

Only one count was recorded for this clone. The CDR3 region has the DNA TGTGCCAGCAGTTACGGGTCTAACTATGGCTACACCTTC. It encodes CASSYGSNYGYTF. The chain employs TRBV7-9 and TRBJ1-2; D is uncertain. Trimming cost V 6 bases and J 0 bases, with 8 bases left between them. Germline V gene lookup returns CDR1 SEHNR and CDR2 FQNEAQ (reference sequence). The CDR3 is made up of 13 amino acids.

The CDR3 spells CASSQETGGLSPLHF. CDR3 sequence (DNA): TGCGCCAGCAGCCAAGAAACAGGGGGCCTCTCACCCCTCCACTTT. The rearrangement uses TRBV4-1 and TRBJ1-6; 9 nucleotides line up with TRBD1. This CDR3 region has 15 residues. Germline V lookup: CDR1 MGHRA, CDR2 YSYEKL. With 0 bases clipped from V and 10 bases from J, the junction kept 4 bases outside the gene matches.

CDR3 nucleotide sequence: TGTGCCAGCAGCAAACGAGAGGGTGGCGGAAACACCATATATTTT. It translates to CASSKREGGGNTIYF. The V and J genes are TRBV21-1 and TRBJ1-3. TRBV21-1 is a listed pseudogene. This CDR3 has 15 amino acids.

The CDR3 loop reads CASRVAGGYEQYF. CDR3 DNA sequence: TGTGCCAGCAGGGTGGCGGGAGGCTACGAGCAGTACTTC. The V and J genes are TRBV5-4 and TRBJ2-7; 8 bases agree with TRBD2. Trimming at V came to 5 bases and at J to 3 bases, leaving 4 bases not matched to a gene. Germline lookup yields CDR1 SGHNT and CDR2 YYREEE (reference sequence). This CDR3 is 13 amino acids long. Drawing the rest from reference TRBV5-4 and TRBJ2-7, the complete variable domain is ETGVTQSPTHLIKTRGQQVTLRCSSQSGHNTVSWYQQALGQGPQFIFQYYREEENGRGNFPPRFSGLQFPNYSSELNVNALELDDSALYLCASRVAGGYEQYFGPGTRLTVT.

This chain connects TRBV19 to TRBJ2-7; possible D gene TRBD1, 6 bases. CDR1 and CDR2 from the germline V gene are LNHDA and SQIVND (reference sequence). The CDR3 contains 14 residues. The ends were cut back, 8 bases at V and 3 bases at J, with 17 bases in the middle. CDR3 in amino acids: CASSNQGNFYEQYF. For the CDR3, the DNA is TGTGCCAGTTCCAATCAGGGGAATTTCTACGAGCAGTACTTC.

The chain has TRBV6-5 and TRBJ1-2; D unresolved. V was trimmed by 6 bases and J by 2 bases, leaving 13 bases between them. Germline V CDR1 and CDR2: MNHEY, SVGAGI. CDR3 length: 14 residues. The CDR3 DNA is TGTGCCAGCAGCCGTCAACCAAGGAACTATGGCTACACCTTC. Translated: CASSRQPRNYGYTF.

The rearrangement joins TRBV5-5 to TRBJ1-2; the match to TRBD1 covers 10 bases. Germline CDR1 is SGHKS and CDR2 is YYEKEE (reference sequence). The CDR3 contains 18 residues. The V gene end was trimmed by 4 bases and the J gene end by 3 bases; junction bases not matched to a gene: 15. The CDR3 reads CASSQTPGQGNWDYGYTF. The CDR3 nucleotides read TGTGCCAGCAGCCAAACACCGGGACAGGGGAATTGGGACTATGGCTACACCTTC.

The V call is TRBV27, the J call TRBJ1-5; TRBD1 aligns across 9 bases. V gave up 4 bases and J gave up 16 bases; unmatched junction bases: 17. The CDR3 runs 15 residues. The germline V gene has CDR1 MNHEY and CDR2 SMNVEV (reference sequence). The CDR3: CASSSSDRGVSRVHF. In DNA form, the CDR3 reads TGTGCCAGCAGTTCCTCGGACAGGGGCGTGAGTCGAGTCCATTTT.

V is TRBV2 and J is TRBJ1-4; D possibly corresponds to TRBD1 (5 bases). The CDR3 runs 22 residues. CDR1 is SNHLY, CDR2 FYNNEI, per germline. The germline V and J ends were trimmed by 6 bases and 0 bases, with 32 bases remaining between them. The CDR3 nucleotides read TGTGCCAGCAGCCTTATCACTCCGGGACGGCTCCCCTGGAACGCAACTAATGAAAAACTGTTTTTT. Its translation is CASSLITPGRLPWNATNEKLFF.

This chain joins TRBV9 and TRBJ2-5; TRBD2 agrees at 9 bases. V shed 1 base, J shed 5 bases, and the junction held 6 bases outside the gene matches. The length of the CDR3 is 15 residues. Germline V gene data show CDR1 as SGDLS and CDR2 as YYNGEE. The CDR3 coding sequence is TGTGCCAGCAGCGTAAGCCTAGCGGGGCGGGAGACCCAGTACTTC. This encodes CASSVSLAGRETQYF.

The chain carries TRBV10-1 and TRBJ2-3; 7 nucleotides line up with TRBD1. This CDR3 has 16 residues. V was clipped by 6 bases and J by 0 bases; unmatched bases: 9. The germline V gene encodes CDR1 WNHNN and CDR2 SYGVQD (reference sequence). Written as DNA, the CDR3 is TGCGCCAGCAGAGCCGGACAGGCCGCGAGCACAGATACGCAGTATTTT. Amino acid sequence: CASRAGQAASTDTQYF.

The rearrangement uses TRBV7-9 and TRBJ1-2, with no clear D. Germline V gives CDR1 SEHNR, CDR2 FQNEAQ (reference sequence). This CDR3 is built from 15 residues. Trimming removed 1 base from V and 4 bases from J, with 13 bases in between. The CDR3 protein is CASSLGRMRSYGYTF. In nucleotides, the CDR3 is TGTGCCAGCAGCTTAGGGAGGATGAGGAGCTATGGCTACACCTTC.

This sequence joins TRBV18 and TRBJ2-1, with 12 bases matching TRBD2. The CDR3 contains 16 residues. The germline CDR1 and CDR2 sequences are KGHSH and LQKENI. V shed 6 bases, J shed 4 bases, and the junction held 7 bases outside the gene matches. CDR3 in amino acids: CASSPAGLAGYNEQFF. CDR3 sequence (DNA): TGTGCCAGCTCCCCGGCTGGACTAGCGGGGTACAATGAGCAGTTCTTC.

V is TRBV27 and J is TRBJ1-6; D is possibly TRBD1 (6 bases). The CDR3 covers 14 residues. The germline gives CDR1 MNHEY, CDR2 SMNVEV (reference sequence). Trimming took off 4 bases at V and 6 bases at J, with 10 bases between the two ends. CDR3 DNA: TGTGCCAGCAGTTCTATACAGGGTAATTCACCCCTCCACTTT. Its protein is CASSSIQGNSPLHF.

Only one count was recorded for this clone. The rearrangement uses TRBV29-1 and TRBJ2-1; D is possibly TRBD1 or TRBD2 (5 bases each). The CDR3 spans 13 residues. Deletions cut 0 bases from V and 10 bases from J, with 13 bases between. CDR1 is SQVTM and CDR2 is ANQGSEA in the germline V gene. This CDR3 is CSVEDGDLQEQFF. Here the CDR3 DNA reads TGCAGCGTTGAAGACGGGGACCTCCAAGAGCAGTTCTTC.

J is TRBJ2-6 and V is TRBV19; 7 bases fit TRBD1. Trimming removed 10 bases from V and 3 bases from J; junction bases left unmatched: 6. The CDR3 has 14 residues. Germline-derived CDR1 and CDR2 are LNHDA and SQIVND (reference sequence). CDR3 in amino acids: CATRGLGGANVLTF. CDR3 DNA sequence: TGTGCCACGAGGGGGCTCGGTGGGGCCAACGTCCTGACTTTC.

The chain joins TRBV7-2 to TRBJ2-3, with 11 nucleotides matching TRBD1. This CDR3 contains 16 residues. Germline V CDR1 and CDR2: SGHTA, FQGNSA. With 6 bases clipped from V and 3 bases from J, the junction kept 8 bases outside the gene matches. In DNA form, the CDR3 reads TGTGCCAGCAGAAGCCCCGGGACAGGGGGAACAGATACGCAGTATTTT. Translating gives CASRSPGTGGTDTQYF.

This chain uses TRBV5-6 with TRBJ2-2; tentatively, D is TRBD2 (6 bases). Per the germline V gene, CDR1 is SGHDT and CDR2 is YYEEEE. The CDR3 contains 14 residues. V lost 0 bases to trimming and J lost 7 bases, with 10 bases between them. CDR3 sequence reads: CASSLGLDLGELFF. CDR3 nucleotide sequence: TGTGCCAGCAGCTTGGGACTAGACCTCGGGGAGCTGTTTTTT.

This clone was detected once. The chain recombines TRBV7-9 with TRBJ2-1; D not resolved. Germline V CDR1 and CDR2: SEHNR, FQNEAQ (reference sequence). This CDR3 region has 17 residues. With 5 bases removed from V and 0 bases from J, the gap between germline ends came to 17 bases. CDR3 in DNA: TGTGCCAGCAGCCCCTTCCACCTCTCGAGCTCCTACAATGAGCAGTTCTTC. Its translation: CASSPFHLSSSYNEQFF. Filled out from reference TRBV7-9 and TRBJ2-1, the complete variable domain reads DTGVSQNPRHKITKRGQNVTFRCDPISEHNRLYWYRQTLGQGPEFLTYFQNEAQLEKSRLLSDRFSAERPKGSFSTLEIQRTEQGDSAMYLCASSPFHLSSSYNEQFFGPGTRLTVL.

V gene TRBV5-1 combines with J gene TRBJ2-1; 9 nucleotides align to TRBD2. This CDR3 has 15 residues. J was trimmed by 6 bases and V by 5 bases; bases with no gene match: 9. In germline, CDR1 is SGHRS, CDR2 YFSETQ. The CDR3 DNA sequence: TGCGCCAGCAGGTCCGCGGGGGGGCCGGGCAATGAGCAGTTCTTC. Its protein is CASRSAGGPGNEQFF.

This clone came up a few times. This chain uses TRBV2 with TRBJ1-2; no clear D gene. The CDR3 is 12 amino acids. Between the trimmed V and J ends, which lost 8 bases and 6 bases, there was a span of 13 bases. Germline V gene lookup returns CDR1 SNHLY and CDR2 FYNNEI. CDR3 protein: CASSTESHGYTF. The CDR3 coding sequence is TGTGCCAGCTCTACAGAGTCCCATGGCTACACCTTC.

The chain has TRBV6-5 and TRBJ2-1; D call uncertain. The CDR3 totals 12 residues. Germline V gives CDR1 MNHEY, CDR2 SVGAGI. V was trimmed by 6 bases and J by 12 bases, leaving 15 bases between them. The CDR3 here is CASSSPPLGQFF. In DNA, the CDR3 is TGTGCCAGCAGCTCACCACCATTAGGGCAGTTCTTC.

The chain joins TRBV6-1 to TRBJ1-2, with unresolved D. The CDR3 is 15 residues long. The germline V gene encodes CDR1 MNHNS and CDR2 SASEGT. V was cut by 6 bases and J by 0 bases, with 14 bases left in between. The CDR3 coding sequence is TGTGCCAGCAGGTATTCCGGACGGGCTAACTATGGCTACACCTTC. Residues: CASRYSGRANYGYTF.